Listed here is a single T cell receptor beta chain. Its target is unknown. Sequencing was performed with immunoSEQ multiplex PCR; in TCRdb, only in-frame clones are kept and a portion is missing. The table has 50,000 to 60,000 clones, approximately 84% seen once; the top ten hold about 6.1%. Trimming took off 5 bases at V and 1 base at J, with 15 bases between the two ends. CDR1 is SGHTA, CDR2 FQGNSA, per germline. The CDR3 has 15 residues. Chemo-refractory metastatic non-small-cell lung cancer patients underwent focal radiation alongside CTLA-4 blockade with ipilimumab. The sample is drawn from a study of radiotherapy plus CTLA-4 blockade in lung cancer. Across the study: Disease control was achieved by over 30% of patients, and objective responses by 15% to 20%. Broader study findings: Early clonal dynamics of blood T cells, together with interferon-beta, were reported as the best response predictor. There was expansion of tumor-derived TCR clones in blood after radiotherapy plus ipilimumab.

The sample in question was peripheral blood, obtained from a patient treated with radiotherapy plus ipilimumab. This TCR was sampled from a human donor with non-small cell lung cancer whose response to radiotherapy plus ipilimumab could not be evaluated. This chain joins TRBV7-2 and TRBJ2-7; D call uncertain. The chain's CDR3 is CASSPYSVGSYEQYF. In nucleotides, the CDR3 is TGTGCCAGCAGCCCTTATTCTGTCGGGTCCTACGAGCAGTACTTC.